This T cell receptor (beta chain) came from a study of blood T cell repertoires in COVID-19. Overall study: PBMCs, B-cell-depleted T cells, or T cells were the source of the cDNA or gDNA that made up the material.

Participants came from about two dozen US areas, aged about 18 to 89 years. Participants had their cohort set by participant-reported clinical history. Original handling: It was from reference gene primer amplification that nucleated cell counts were estimated. Assay: immunoSEQ multiplex PCR; the TCRdb copy retains only in-frame clones and omits some. V, J and clone size reflect that table, while D and trimming were determined from the DNA. The sample lists 140,000 to 150,000 clones; about 89% were seen once. V lost 3 bases to trimming and J lost 0 bases, with 21 bases between them. Per germline, CDR1 ENHRY and CDR2 SYGVKD. This CDR3 spans 19 amino acids.

This sequence was found in a man aged 55-75 years who had recovered from COVID-19. The rearrangement uses TRBV10-3 and TRBJ1-3; D is unclear. The sequenced sample was PBMCs or T cells enriched from blood (not recorded which). This CDR3 reads CAISEPALNSRGSGNTIYF. CDR3 DNA sequence: TGTGCCATCAGTGAACCCGCCTTGAACAGCCGTGGCTCTGGAAACACCATATATTTT.